These T cell receptor beta chains were read from a single sample in a study of T cell responses to AZD1222 COVID-19 vaccine. TCRdb's copy holds only in-frame clones and misses some; the assay was immunoSEQ multiplex PCR. The data hold more than 90,000 clones, with about nine tenths observed a single time. Here the sequenced sample was peripheral blood, taken on day 0 of AZD1222 vaccination. Source of these receptors: an adult in good health. Each CDR3 is given with its conserved first and last residue. D genes are given only for firm matches.

v_gene	j_gene	d_gene	CDR3aa
TRBV9	TRBJ1-6	-	CASSVVGNSPLHF
TRBV5-1	TRBJ1-6	-	CASSFYSSYNSPLHF
TRBV9	TRBJ2-3	-	CASSPLSTDTQYF
TRBV5-1	TRBJ1-1	-	CASSLNSGLGEAFF
TRBV13	TRBJ1-6	-	CASSHTGTENSPLHF
TRBV19	TRBJ1-1	-	CASSARGLAEAFF
TRBV5-4	TRBJ1-1	-	CASSFRGVNTEAFF
TRBV6-5	TRBJ2-5	TRBD1	CASTKTGEVGETQYF
TRBV27	TRBJ2-7	-	CASSLGDGVFGRQYF
TRBV11-2	TRBJ1-4	-	CASRFAGAATNEKLFF
TRBV27	TRBJ1-6	-	CASSLRSREKKHSPLHF
TRBV21-1	TRBJ2-7	-	CASSKDGPRPYEQYF
TRBV25-1	TRBJ2-7	-	CASSRTSSYEQYF
TRBV7-9	TRBJ1-2	-	CASSADPNGYTF
TRBV6-5	TRBJ2-7	-	CASQQGNGYEQYF
TRBV15	TRBJ2-5	-	CATSMDRRETQYF
TRBV12-5	TRBJ1-2	TRBD1	CASASGDTGDYGYTF
TRBV12-3/TRBV12-4	TRBJ2-3	-	CASGRDTQYF
TRBV29-1	TRBJ2-3	-	CSVEDGEGVNTQYF
TRBV6-5	TRBJ1-2	-	CASRWVGRDYGYTF
TRBV30	TRBJ2-5	-	CAWIGVGETQYF
TRBV6-1	TRBJ1-5	-	CASSDPHGNQPQHF
TRBV3-1/TRBV3-2	TRBJ1-4	-	CASSLGQRVEKLFF
TRBV11-2	TRBJ1-4	-	CASSLNREGEKLFF
TRBV28	TRBJ1-2	-	CASSLSGAIYGYTF
TRBV27	TRBJ2-7	-	CASSISGAYEQYF
TRBV24-1	TRBJ2-3	-	CATSDADTQYF
TRBV7-6	TRBJ2-1	-	CASSLGAGGLSEQFF
TRBV11-2	TRBJ2-5	-	CASSWSSGETQYF
TRBV19	TRBJ2-1	-	CASSERAGEQFF
TRBV5-6	TRBJ1-4	-	CASSRNRKPNEKLFF
TRBV9	TRBJ2-1	TRBD1	CASSVDRQRREQFF
TRBV29-1	TRBJ2-7	-	CSVEDGDTYEQYF
TRBV5-4	TRBJ2-2	-	CASSLDRSKNTGELFF
TRBV27	TRBJ1-5	-	CASSLLASNQPQHF
TRBV5-8	TRBJ1-1	-	CASSPRRLRAFF
TRBV29-1	TRBJ2-7	TRBD2	CSAQGLAGEGEQYF